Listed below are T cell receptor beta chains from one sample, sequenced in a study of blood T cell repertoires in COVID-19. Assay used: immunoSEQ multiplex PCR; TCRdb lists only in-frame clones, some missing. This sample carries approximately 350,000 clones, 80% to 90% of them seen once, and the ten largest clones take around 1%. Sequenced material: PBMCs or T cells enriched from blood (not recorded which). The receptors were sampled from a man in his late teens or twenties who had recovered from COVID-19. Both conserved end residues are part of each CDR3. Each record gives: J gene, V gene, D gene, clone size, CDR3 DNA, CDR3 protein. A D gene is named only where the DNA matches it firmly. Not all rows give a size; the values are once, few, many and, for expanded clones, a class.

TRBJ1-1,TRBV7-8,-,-,TGTGCCAGCAGCTTATCTGCGGTCGCTGAAGCTTTCTTT,CASSLSAVAEAFF
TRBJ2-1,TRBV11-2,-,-,TGTGCCAGCAGCTTAACTGCCTACTCCTACAATGAGCAGTTCTTC,CASSLTAYSYNEQFF
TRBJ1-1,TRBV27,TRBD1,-,TGTGCCAGCTATCAACAGGGGGCGGCGGAAGCTTTCTTT,CASYQQGAAEAFF
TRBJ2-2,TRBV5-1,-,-,TGCGCCAGCAGCTTGAGGAGTTCCGGGGAGCTGTTTTTT,CASSLRSSGELFF
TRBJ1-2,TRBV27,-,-,TGTGCCAGCAGTAGGACAGTCCCCGCTAACTATGGCTACACCTTC,CASSRTVPANYGYTF
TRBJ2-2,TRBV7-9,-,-,TGTGCCAGCAGCCAATCCAGGGGCACCGGGGAGCTGTTTTTT,CASSQSRGTGELFF
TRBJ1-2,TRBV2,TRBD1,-,TGTGCCAGCAGCGGGGACAGGGGGGGCTACACCTTC,CASSGDRGGYTF
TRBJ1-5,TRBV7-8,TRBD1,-,TGTGCCAGCAGCAAACTCAACAGGGGCAGCAATCAGCCCCAGCATTTT,CASSKLNRGSNQPQHF
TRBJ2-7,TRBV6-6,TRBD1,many,TGTGCCAGCAGTGGAACAGGGACAGGGAGGGTTTACGAGCAGTACTTC,CASSGTGTGRVYEQYF
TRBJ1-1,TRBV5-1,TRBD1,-,TGCGCCAGCAGCTTCGGGGACAGACTGAACACTGAAGCTTTCTTT,CASSFGDRLNTEAFF
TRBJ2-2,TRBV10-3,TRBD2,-,TGTGCCATCAGTGAGCTAGCGGGCGAATCAACCGGGGAGCTGTTTTTT,CAISELAGESTGELFF
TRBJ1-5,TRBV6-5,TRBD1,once,TGTGCCAGCAGTAGGGGACAGCTTAATCAGCCCCAGCATTTT,CASSRGQLNQPQHF
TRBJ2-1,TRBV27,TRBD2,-,TGTGCCAGCAGTTTATACCCGAGACTAGCGGGGCAAGTCAATGAGCAGTTCTTC,CASSLYPRLAGQVNEQFF
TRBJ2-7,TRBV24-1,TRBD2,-,TGTGCCACCAGTGACCTTGGGACTAGCGGCTCCTACGAGCAGTACTTC,CATSDLGTSGSYEQYF
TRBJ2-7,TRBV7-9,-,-,TGTGCCAGCAGCACCTACCTGGAGCAGTACTTC,CASSTYLEQYF
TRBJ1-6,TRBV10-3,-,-,TGTGCCATCAGTGAGTCATCTGGGCGGGCTGGATCACCCCTCCACTTT,CAISESSGRAGSPLHF
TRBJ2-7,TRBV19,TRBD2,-,TGTGCCAGTAGTATGGGAAGACTAGCGGGCTACGAGCAGTACTTC,CASSMGRLAGYEQYF